These T cell receptor beta chains were read from a single sample in a study of T cells expressing NK-cell markers. TCRdb reworked the 5' RACE reads into one entry per CDR3 protein, no DNA. Its table lists a few hundred thousand distinct CDR3 sequences. The sequencing input was blood T cells: a sorted CD56 or NKG2C T cell subset, CD4+ or CD8+ T cells, or bulk PBMC T cells (not recorded which). These receptors were obtained from a man aged 18-70 years in good health. Both conserved end residues are part of each CDR3.

j_call: TRBJ2-3
v_call: TRBV9
cdr3_aa: CASSVGSGVKADTQYF

j_call: TRBJ2-5
v_call: TRBV7-8
cdr3_aa: CASSPYIQGTQYF

j_call: TRBJ2-3
v_call: TRBV3-1
cdr3_aa: CASSPAGGTDTQYF

j_call: TRBJ2-7
v_call: TRBV7-8
cdr3_aa: CASSPGRLPPFEQYF

j_call: TRBJ2-1
v_call: TRBV4-1
cdr3_aa: CASSFTESKSYNEQFF

j_call: TRBJ1-5
v_call: TRBV20-1
cdr3_aa: CSAEMWQGEFQPQHF

j_call: TRBJ1-1
v_call: TRBV19
cdr3_aa: CASRDRVTEAFF

j_call: TRBJ1-4
v_call: TRBV30
cdr3_aa: CAWSLEGVLEKLFF

j_call: TRBJ2-5
v_call: TRBV5-8
cdr3_aa: CASSPGHTQETQYF

j_call: TRBJ1-2
v_call: TRBV6-6
cdr3_aa: CASSYSPDYGYTF

j_call: TRBJ2-3
v_call: TRBV7-8
cdr3_aa: CASSSEPLATDTQYF

j_call: TRBJ2-3
v_call: TRBV5-1
cdr3_aa: CASRDGLDTQYF

j_call: TRBJ2-2
v_call: TRBV7-2
cdr3_aa: CASSLARRGGARELFF

j_call: TRBJ2-3
v_call: TRBV19
cdr3_aa: CASSSSGGSYTQYF

j_call: TRBJ2-7
v_call: TRBV28
cdr3_aa: CASSWVAGSSYEQYF

j_call: TRBJ1-2
v_call: TRBV5-1
cdr3_aa: CASSPRGPGYGYTF

j_call: TRBJ2-7
v_call: TRBV20-1
cdr3_aa: CSATRDRGGEQYF

j_call: TRBJ2-3
v_call: TRBV6-5
cdr3_aa: CASSNLARVADTQYF

j_call: TRBJ2-2
v_call: TRBV19
cdr3_aa: CASSPGTGGAAGELFF

j_call: TRBJ2-2
v_call: TRBV20-1
cdr3_aa: CSAFHWDRKYTGELFF

j_call: TRBJ2-1
v_call: TRBV11-1
cdr3_aa: CASSLGRRKNEQFF

j_call: TRBJ2-1
v_call: TRBV7-2
cdr3_aa: CASSAPPRGRFLNEQFF

j_call: TRBJ2-7
v_call: TRBV10-3
cdr3_aa: CAISDSYYEQYF

j_call: TRBJ2-7
v_call: TRBV5-1
cdr3_aa: CASQGRAPYEQYF

j_call: TRBJ1-2
v_call: TRBV6-2/TRBV6-3
cdr3_aa: CASRSDGIYGYTF

j_call: TRBJ1-4
v_call: TRBV6-1
cdr3_aa: CASNQRWPSATNEKLFF

j_call: TRBJ2-6
v_call: TRBV12-3/TRBV12-4
cdr3_aa: CASRHTVGANVLTF

j_call: TRBJ1-1
v_call: TRBV7-3
cdr3_aa: CASSLGSAGTEAFF

j_call: TRBJ1-2
v_call: TRBV25-1
cdr3_aa: CASSPRQGGYGYTF

j_call: TRBJ2-5
v_call: TRBV4-2
cdr3_aa: CASSQDGVGTQYF

j_call: TRBJ1-1
v_call: TRBV6-5
cdr3_aa: CASSSRDRGRSTEAFF

j_call: TRBJ2-1
v_call: TRBV29-1
cdr3_aa: CSARDTGLVNEQFF

j_call: TRBJ2-7
v_call: TRBV5-1
cdr3_aa: CASSPAPAQRRYF

j_call: TRBJ2-3
v_call: TRBV7-8
cdr3_aa: CASSSPRAGGNTDTQYF

j_call: TRBJ1-4
v_call: TRBV14
cdr3_aa: CASSQRTGVVEKLFF

j_call: TRBJ2-3
v_call: TRBV7-3
cdr3_aa: CASSLSPGDTQYF

j_call: TRBJ1-4
v_call: TRBV19
cdr3_aa: CASEDSLRYKLFF

j_call: TRBJ2-1
v_call: TRBV24-1
cdr3_aa: CATRSSDEQFF

j_call: TRBJ2-2
v_call: TRBV2
cdr3_aa: CASRRTGGGGELFF

j_call: TRBJ2-5
v_call: TRBV9
cdr3_aa: CASSSGQGYQETQYF

j_call: TRBJ2-3
v_call: TRBV3-1
cdr3_aa: CASADSRRDTQYF

j_call: TRBJ2-5
v_call: TRBV3-1
cdr3_aa: CASSQAGGAIQETQYF

j_call: TRBJ2-7
v_call: TRBV20-1
cdr3_aa: CSANRVGTGRLYEQYF

j_call: TRBJ2-1
v_call: TRBV20-1
cdr3_aa: CSAPGLAGEQFF

j_call: TRBJ2-7
v_call: TRBV29-1
cdr3_aa: CSVEIVDSEQYF

j_call: TRBJ2-1
v_call: TRBV7-3
cdr3_aa: CASSLGTSGLNEQFF

j_call: TRBJ2-2
v_call: TRBV4-1
cdr3_aa: CASMALAGGTGELFF

j_call: TRBJ1-2
v_call: TRBV28
cdr3_aa: CASSLYEGWGYTF

j_call: TRBJ2-5
v_call: TRBV21-1
cdr3_aa: CASSAWTHPGETQYF

j_call: TRBJ2-2
v_call: TRBV27
cdr3_aa: CASSLDPGRSNTGELFF

j_call: TRBJ2-7
v_call: TRBV2
cdr3_aa: CASSESGGAVYEQYF

j_call: TRBJ1-2
v_call: TRBV7-2
cdr3_aa: CASSPDGAFLYGYTF

j_call: TRBJ1-6
v_call: TRBV30
cdr3_aa: CAWSAGLLLPLHF

j_call: TRBJ1-4
v_call: TRBV18
cdr3_aa: CASSGGFGEKLFF

j_call: TRBJ1-2
v_call: TRBV12-3/TRBV12-4
cdr3_aa: CASLTLWDVGRNYGYTF

j_call: TRBJ2-1
v_call: TRBV5-1
cdr3_aa: CASRPTGGGEQFF

j_call: TRBJ2-6
v_call: TRBV28
cdr3_aa: CASRSTSGSGANVLTF

j_call: TRBJ2-7
v_call: TRBV6-1
cdr3_aa: CASMTGQSTYEQYF